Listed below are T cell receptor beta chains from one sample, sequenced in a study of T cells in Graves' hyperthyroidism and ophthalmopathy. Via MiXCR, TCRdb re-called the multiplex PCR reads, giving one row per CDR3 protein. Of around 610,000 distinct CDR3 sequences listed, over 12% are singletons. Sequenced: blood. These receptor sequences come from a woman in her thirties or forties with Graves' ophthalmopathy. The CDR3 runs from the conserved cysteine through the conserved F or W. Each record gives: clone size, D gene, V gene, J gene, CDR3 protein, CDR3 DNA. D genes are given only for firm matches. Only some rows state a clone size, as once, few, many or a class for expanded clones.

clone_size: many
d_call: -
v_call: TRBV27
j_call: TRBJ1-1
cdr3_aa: CASSSHFGATGNTEAFF
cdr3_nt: TGTGCCAGCAGTTCTCATTTCGGTGCGACAGGGAACACTGAAGCTTTCTTT

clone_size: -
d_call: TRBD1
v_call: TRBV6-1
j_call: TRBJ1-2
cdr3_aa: CASSTGVRGYTF
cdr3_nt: TGTGCCAGCAGCACAGGGGTACGCGGCTACACCTTC

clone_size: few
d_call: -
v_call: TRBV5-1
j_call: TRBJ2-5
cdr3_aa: CASSSGIMETQYF
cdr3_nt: TGCGCCAGCAGCTCAGGGATAATGGAGACCCAGTACTTC

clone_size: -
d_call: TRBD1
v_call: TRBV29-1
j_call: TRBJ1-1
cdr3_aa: CSDGQGIPHTEAFF
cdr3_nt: TGCAGCGACGGACAGGGGATCCCCCACACTGAAGCTTTCTTT

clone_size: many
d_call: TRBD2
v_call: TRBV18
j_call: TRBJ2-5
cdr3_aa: CASSPRVGLAGRKETQYF
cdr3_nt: TGTGCCAGCTCACCACGAGTAGGTCTAGCGGGACGAAAAGAGACCCAGTACTTC

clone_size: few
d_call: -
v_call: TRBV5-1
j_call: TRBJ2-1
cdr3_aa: CASSLFLGGKKEQFF
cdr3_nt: TGCGCCAGCAGCTTGTTTCTAGGCGGGAAAAAGGAGCAGTTCTTC

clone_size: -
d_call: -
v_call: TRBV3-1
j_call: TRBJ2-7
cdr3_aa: CASSPVRGARSSYEQYF
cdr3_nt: TGTGCCAGCAGCCCCGTCCGGGGGGCTAGAAGCTCCTACGAGCAGTACTTC

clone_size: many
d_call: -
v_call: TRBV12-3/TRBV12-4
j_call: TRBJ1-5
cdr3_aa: CASSLGGAYNQPQHF
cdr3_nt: TGTGCCAGCAGTTTAGGGGGGGCGTACAATCAGCCCCAGCATTTT

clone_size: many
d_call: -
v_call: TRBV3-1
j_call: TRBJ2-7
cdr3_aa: CASSRDKYEQYF
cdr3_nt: TGTGCCAGCAGCCGGGACAAGTACGAGCAGTACTTC

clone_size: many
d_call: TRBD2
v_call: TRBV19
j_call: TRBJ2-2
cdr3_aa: CASSTPAGGKYTGELFF
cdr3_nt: TGTGCCAGTAGTACCCCAGCGGGAGGGAAGTACACCGGGGAGCTGTTTTTT

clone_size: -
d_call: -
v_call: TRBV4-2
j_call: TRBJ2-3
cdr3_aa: CASSRYGVLGTMVTDTQYF
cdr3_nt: TGTGCCAGCAGCCGCTACGGGGTCCTGGGCACCATGGTTACAGATACGCAGTATTTT

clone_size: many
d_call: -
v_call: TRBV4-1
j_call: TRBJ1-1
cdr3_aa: CASSQDTGWNTEAFF
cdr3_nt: TGCGCCAGCAGCCAAGATACAGGGTGGAACACTGAAGCTTTCTTT

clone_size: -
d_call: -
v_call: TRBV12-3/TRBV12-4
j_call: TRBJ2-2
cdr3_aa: CASSFRTDLWNPGGELFF
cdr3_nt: TGTGCCAGCAGTTTTCGTACAGATCTTTGGAATCCCGGCGGGGAGCTGTTTTTT

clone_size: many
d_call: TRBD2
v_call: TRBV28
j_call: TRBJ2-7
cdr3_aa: CASTLAGAPYEQYF
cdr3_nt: TGTGCCAGCACTCTAGCGGGTGCCCCCTACGAGCAGTACTTC